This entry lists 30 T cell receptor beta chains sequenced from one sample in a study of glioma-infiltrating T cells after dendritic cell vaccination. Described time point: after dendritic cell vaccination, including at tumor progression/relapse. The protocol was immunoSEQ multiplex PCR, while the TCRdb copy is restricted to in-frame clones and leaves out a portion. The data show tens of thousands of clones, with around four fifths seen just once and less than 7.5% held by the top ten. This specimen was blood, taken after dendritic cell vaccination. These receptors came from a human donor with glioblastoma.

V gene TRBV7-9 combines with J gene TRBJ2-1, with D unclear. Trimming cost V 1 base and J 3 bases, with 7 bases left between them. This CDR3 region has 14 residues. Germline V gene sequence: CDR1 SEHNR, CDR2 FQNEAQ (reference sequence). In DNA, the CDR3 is TGTGCCAGCAGCTTAGAAGCCGGCTACAATGAGCAGTTCTTC. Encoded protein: CASSLEAGYNEQFF.

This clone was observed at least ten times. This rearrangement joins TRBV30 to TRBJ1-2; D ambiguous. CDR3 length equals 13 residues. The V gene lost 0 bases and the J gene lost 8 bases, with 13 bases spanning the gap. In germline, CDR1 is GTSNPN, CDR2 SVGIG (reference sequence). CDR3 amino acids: CAWSVLRPGGYTF. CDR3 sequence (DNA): TGTGCCTGGAGTGTACTCAGGCCGGGGGGCTACACCTTC. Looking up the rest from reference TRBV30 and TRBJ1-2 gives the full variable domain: SQTIHQWPATLVQPVGSPLSLECTVEGTSNPNLYWYRQAAGRGLQLLFYSVGIGQISSEVPQNLSASRPQDRQFILSSKKLLLSDSGFYLCAWSVLRPGGYTFGSGTRLTVV.

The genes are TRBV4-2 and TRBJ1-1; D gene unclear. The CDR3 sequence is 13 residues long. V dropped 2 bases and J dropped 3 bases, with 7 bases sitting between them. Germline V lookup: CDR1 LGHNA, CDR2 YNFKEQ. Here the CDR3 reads CASSQRRDTEAFF. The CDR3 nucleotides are TGTGCCAGCAGCCAAAGACGGGACACTGAAGCTTTCTTT.

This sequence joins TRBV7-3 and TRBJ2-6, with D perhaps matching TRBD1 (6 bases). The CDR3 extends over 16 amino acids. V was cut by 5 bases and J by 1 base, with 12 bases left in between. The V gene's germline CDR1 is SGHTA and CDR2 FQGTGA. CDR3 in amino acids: CASSPDRRSGANVLTF. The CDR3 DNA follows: TGTGCCAGCAGCCCCGACAGGAGGTCTGGGGCCAACGTCCTGACTTTC.

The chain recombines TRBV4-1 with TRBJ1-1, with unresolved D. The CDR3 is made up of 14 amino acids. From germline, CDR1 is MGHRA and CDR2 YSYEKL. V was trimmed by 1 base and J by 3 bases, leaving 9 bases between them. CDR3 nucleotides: TGCGCCAGCAGCCAAGGTCGAGTTGACACTGAAGCTTTCTTT. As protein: CASSQGRVDTEAFF.

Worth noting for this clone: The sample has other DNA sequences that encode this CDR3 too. The CDR3 loop is CASSPSGGNYGYTF. CDR3 coding DNA: TGTGCCAGCTCACCATCGGGTGGCAACTATGGCTACACCTTC. The chain carries TRBV18 and TRBJ1-2; no firm D call. Deletions cut 2 bases from V and 2 bases from J, with 9 bases between. CDR3 size: 14 residues. Germline V gene lookup returns CDR1 KGHSH and CDR2 LQKENI.

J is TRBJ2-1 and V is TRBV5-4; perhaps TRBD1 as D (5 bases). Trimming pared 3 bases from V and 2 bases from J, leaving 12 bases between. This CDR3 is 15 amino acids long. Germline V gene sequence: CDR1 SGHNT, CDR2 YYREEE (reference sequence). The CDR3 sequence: CASSSPRGTYNEQFF. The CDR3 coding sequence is TGTGCCAGCAGCTCACCTAGGGGAACCTACAATGAGCAGTTCTTC.

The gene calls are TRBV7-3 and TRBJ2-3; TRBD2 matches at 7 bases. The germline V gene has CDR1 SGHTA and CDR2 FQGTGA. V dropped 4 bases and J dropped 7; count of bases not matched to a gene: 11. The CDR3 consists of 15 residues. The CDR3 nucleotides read TGTGCCAGCAGCTCCGAGTTCGGGGGGTGGAATACGCAGTATTTT. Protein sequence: CASSSEFGGWNTQYF.

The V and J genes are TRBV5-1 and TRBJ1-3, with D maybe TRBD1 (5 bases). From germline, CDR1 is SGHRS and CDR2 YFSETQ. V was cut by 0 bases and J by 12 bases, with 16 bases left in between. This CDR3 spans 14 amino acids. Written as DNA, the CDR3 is TGCGCCAGCAGCTTGGCCGGCAGTGACAGTGTCATATATTTT. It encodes CASSLAGSDSVIYF.

As DNA, the CDR3 is TGTGCCAGCAGTCCCCCCGGAGGGTTAGGTGGAGCTTTCTTT. This gives the protein CASSPPGGLGGAFF. The genes are TRBV7-9 and TRBJ1-1, with D uncertain. The CDR3 spans 14 residues. In germline, CDR1 is SEHNR, CDR2 FQNEAQ (reference sequence). V dropped 6 bases and J dropped 10 bases, with 21 bases sitting between them.

CDR3 protein: CASSEALREGFGYTF. CDR3 DNA sequence: TGTGCCAGCAGTGAAGCGCTTCGGGAGGGGTTTGGCTACACCTTC. This chain links TRBV6-1 with TRBJ1-2; the D gene is possibly TRBD1 (5 bases). Trimming stripped 0 bases from V and 7 bases from J, with 15 bases between. This CDR3 contains 15 residues. Germline V gene data show CDR1 as MNHNS and CDR2 as SASEGT.

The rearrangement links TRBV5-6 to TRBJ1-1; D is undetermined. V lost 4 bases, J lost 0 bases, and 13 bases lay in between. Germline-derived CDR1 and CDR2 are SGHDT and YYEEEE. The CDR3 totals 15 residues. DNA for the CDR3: TGTGCCAGCAGCCCACGGGAGCAACTGAACACTGAAGCTTTCTTT. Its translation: CASSPREQLNTEAFF.

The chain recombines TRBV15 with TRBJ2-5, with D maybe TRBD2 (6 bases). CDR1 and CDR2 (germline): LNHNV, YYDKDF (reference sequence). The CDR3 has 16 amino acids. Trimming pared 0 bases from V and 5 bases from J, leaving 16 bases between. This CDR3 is CATSRDSARGMETQYF. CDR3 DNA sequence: TGTGCCACCAGCAGAGATTCAGCTCGGGGGATGGAGACCCAGTACTTC.

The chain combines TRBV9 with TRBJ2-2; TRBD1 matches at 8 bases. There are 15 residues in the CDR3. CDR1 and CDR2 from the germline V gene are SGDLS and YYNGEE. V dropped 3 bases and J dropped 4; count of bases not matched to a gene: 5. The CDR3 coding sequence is TGTGCCAGCAGCGGGCAGGGGGCCGGCACCGGGGAGCTGTTTTTT. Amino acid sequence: CASSGQGAGTGELFF.

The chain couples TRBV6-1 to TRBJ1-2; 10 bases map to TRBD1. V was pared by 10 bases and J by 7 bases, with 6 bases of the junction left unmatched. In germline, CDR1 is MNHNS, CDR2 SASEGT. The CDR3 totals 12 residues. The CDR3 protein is CAILTGGTGYTF. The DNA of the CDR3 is TGTGCCATCTTGACAGGGGGCACTGGCTACACCTTC.

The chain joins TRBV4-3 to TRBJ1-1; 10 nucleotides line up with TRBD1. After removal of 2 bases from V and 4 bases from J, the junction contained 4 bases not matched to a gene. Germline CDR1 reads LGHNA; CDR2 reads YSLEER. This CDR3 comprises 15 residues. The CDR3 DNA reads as TGCGCCAGCAGCCAAAACCGGGACAGGGGCACTGAAGCTTTCTTT. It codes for CASSQNRDRGTEAFF.

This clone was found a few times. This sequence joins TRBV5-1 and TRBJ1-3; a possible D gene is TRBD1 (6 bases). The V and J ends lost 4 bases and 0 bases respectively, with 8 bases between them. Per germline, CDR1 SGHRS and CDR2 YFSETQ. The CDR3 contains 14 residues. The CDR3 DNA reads TGCGCCAGCAGCCTACAGGGCTCTGGAAACACCATATATTTT. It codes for CASSLQGSGNTIYF.

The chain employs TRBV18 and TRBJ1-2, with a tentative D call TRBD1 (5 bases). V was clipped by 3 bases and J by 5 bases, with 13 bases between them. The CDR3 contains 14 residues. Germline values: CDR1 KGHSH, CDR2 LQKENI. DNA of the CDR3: TGTGCCAGCTCACCGCCGGACGGGGGATATGGCTACACCTTC. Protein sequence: CASSPPDGGYGYTF.

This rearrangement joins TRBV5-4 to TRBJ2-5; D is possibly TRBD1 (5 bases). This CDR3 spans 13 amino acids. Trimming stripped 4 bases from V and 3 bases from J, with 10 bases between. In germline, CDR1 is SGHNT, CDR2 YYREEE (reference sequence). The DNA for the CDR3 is TGTGCCAGCAGCCCTGACAGAGAAGAGACCCAGTACTTC. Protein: CASSPDREETQYF. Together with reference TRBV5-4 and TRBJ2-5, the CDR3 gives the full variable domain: ETGVTQSPTHLIKTRGQQVTLRCSSQSGHNTVSWYQQALGQGPQFIFQYYREEENGRGNFPPRFSGLQFPNYSSELNVNALELDDSALYLCASSPDREETQYFGPGTRLLVL.

The CDR3 protein is CAISEGGTGTMNTEAFF. CDR3 in DNA: TGTGCCATCAGTGAAGGAGGGACGGGTACCATGAACACTGAAGCTTTCTTT. The chain uses TRBV10-3 and TRBJ1-1; tentative D call: TRBD1 (5 bases). Germline V gene data show CDR1 as ENHRY and CDR2 as SYGVKD. The CDR3 runs 17 residues. The V end was cut by 3 bases, the J end by 0 bases, with 17 bases between.

CDR3 protein: CASSLETNSGNTIYF. CDR3 coding DNA: TGCGCCAGCAGCTTGGAGACTAACTCTGGAAACACCATATATTTT. V and J are TRBV5-1 and TRBJ1-3; D gene uncertain. The CDR3 has 15 residues. The germline V gene encodes CDR1 SGHRS and CDR2 YFSETQ. The germline V and J ends were trimmed by 0 bases and 0 bases, with 7 bases remaining between them.

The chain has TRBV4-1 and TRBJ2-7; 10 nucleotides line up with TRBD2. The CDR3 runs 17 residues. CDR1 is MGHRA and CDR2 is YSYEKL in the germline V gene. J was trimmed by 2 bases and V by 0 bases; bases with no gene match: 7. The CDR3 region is CASSQDPSGGATYEQYF. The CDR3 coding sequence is TGCGCCAGCAGCCAAGACCCCAGCGGGGGGGCCACCTACGAGCAGTACTTC.

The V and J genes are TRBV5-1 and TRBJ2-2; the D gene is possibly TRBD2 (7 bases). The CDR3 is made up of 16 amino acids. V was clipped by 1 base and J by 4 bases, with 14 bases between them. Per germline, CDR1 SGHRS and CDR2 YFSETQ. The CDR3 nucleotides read TGCGCCAGCAGCTTGTTGGGGGGGCAGACCACCGGGGAGCTGTTTTTT. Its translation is CASSLLGGQTTGELFF.

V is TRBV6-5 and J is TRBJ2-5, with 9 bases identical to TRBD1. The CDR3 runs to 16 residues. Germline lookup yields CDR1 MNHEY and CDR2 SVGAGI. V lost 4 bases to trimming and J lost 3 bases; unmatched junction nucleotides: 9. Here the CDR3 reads CASSFNRDRAEETQYF. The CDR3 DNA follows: TGTGCCAGCAGTTTCAATCGGGACAGGGCCGAAGAGACCCAGTACTTC.

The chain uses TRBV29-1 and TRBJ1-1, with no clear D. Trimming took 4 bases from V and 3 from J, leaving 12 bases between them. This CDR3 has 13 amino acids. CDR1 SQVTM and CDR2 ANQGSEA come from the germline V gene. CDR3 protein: CSVGRRLDTEAFF. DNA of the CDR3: TGCAGCGTTGGGCGGCGTCTGGACACTGAAGCTTTCTTT.

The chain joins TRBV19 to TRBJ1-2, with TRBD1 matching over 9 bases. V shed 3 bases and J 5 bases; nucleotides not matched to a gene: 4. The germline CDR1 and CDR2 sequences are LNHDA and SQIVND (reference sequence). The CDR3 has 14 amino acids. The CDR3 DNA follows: TGTGCCAGTAGTATCCTGGGACAGGGTTATGGCTACACCTTC. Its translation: CASSILGQGYGYTF.

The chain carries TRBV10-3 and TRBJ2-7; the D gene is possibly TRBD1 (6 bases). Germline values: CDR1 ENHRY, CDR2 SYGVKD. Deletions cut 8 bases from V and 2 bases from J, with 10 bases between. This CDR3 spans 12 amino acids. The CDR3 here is CAIGAGAYEQYF. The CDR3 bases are TGTGCCATCGGGGCAGGGGCCTACGAGCAGTACTTC.

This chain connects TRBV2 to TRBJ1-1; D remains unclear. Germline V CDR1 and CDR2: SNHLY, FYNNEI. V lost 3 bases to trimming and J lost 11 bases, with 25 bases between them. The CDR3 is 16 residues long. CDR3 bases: TGTGCCAGCAGTGAGTCTTCGGTTATCATGTTTTCTCGCGCTTTCTTT. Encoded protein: CASSESSVIMFSRAFF.

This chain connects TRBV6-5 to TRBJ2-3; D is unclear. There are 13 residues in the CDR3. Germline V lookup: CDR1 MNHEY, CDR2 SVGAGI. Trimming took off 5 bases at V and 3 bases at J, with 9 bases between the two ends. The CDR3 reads CASSTKWTDTQYF. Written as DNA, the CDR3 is TGTGCCAGCAGTACAAAATGGACAGATACGCAGTATTTT.

In nucleotides, the CDR3 is TGTGCCAGCCTGGACAGGGGAAACTACGAGCAGTACTTC. Its translation is CASLDRGNYEQYF. The rearrangement joins TRBV25-1 to TRBJ2-7; 9 nucleotides align to TRBD1. The V gene's germline CDR1 is MGHDK and CDR2 SYGVNS. Trimming removed 8 bases from V and 3 bases from J; junction bases left unmatched: 5. The CDR3 sequence is 13 residues long.